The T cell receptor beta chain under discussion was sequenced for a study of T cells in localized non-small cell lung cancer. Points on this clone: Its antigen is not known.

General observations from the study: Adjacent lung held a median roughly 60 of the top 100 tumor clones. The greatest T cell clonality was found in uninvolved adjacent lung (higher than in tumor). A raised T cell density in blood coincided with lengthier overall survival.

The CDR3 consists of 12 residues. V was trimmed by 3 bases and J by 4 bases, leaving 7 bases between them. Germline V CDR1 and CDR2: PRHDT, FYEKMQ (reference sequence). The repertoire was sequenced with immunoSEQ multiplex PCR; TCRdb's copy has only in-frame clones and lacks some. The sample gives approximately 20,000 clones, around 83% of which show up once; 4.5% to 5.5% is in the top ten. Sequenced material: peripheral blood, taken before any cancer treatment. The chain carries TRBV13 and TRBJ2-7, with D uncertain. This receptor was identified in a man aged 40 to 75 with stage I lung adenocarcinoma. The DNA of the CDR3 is TGTGCCAGCAGCTTCGGTGATTACGAGCAGTACTTC. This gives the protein CASSFGDYEQYF.